The clone carrying this TCR beta chain was found a few times. Its target is not known. TCRdb ran MiXCR on the RT-PCR reads and lists one entry per CDR3 protein. The sample yields over 750,000 distinct CDR3 sequences, about 20% seen once. V lost 4 bases, J lost 6 bases, and 8 bases stayed unmatched. Germline V gene data show CDR1 as SGHRS and CDR2 as YFSETQ. The CDR3 is 16 amino acids. The data were obtained in a study of response to subunit inactivated influenza vaccine. Broader study findings: Authors proposed each seasonal influenza vaccination draws in few new T cells.

This sequence was found in a man aged 50 to 60 who received an inactivated influenza vaccine. The source was PBMCs from blood, collected 4 to 6 days after vaccination. The rearrangement uses TRBV5-1 and TRBJ2-1; 12 nucleotides line up with TRBD2. The CDR3 is CASSTTLAGGLNEQFF. CDR3 DNA sequence: TGCGCCAGCAGCACTACCCTAGCGGGGGGGCTCAATGAGCAGTTCTTC.